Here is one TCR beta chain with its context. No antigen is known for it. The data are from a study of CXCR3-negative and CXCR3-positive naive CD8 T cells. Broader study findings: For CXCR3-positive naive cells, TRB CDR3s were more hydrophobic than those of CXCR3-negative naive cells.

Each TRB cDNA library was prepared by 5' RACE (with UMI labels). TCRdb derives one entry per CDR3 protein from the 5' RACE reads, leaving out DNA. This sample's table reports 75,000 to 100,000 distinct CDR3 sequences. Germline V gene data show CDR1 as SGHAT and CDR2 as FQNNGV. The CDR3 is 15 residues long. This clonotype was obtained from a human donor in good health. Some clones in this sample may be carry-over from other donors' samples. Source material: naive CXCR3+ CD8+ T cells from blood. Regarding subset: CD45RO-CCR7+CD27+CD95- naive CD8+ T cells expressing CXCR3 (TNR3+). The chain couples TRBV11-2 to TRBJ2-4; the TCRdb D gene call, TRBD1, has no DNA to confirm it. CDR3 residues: CASSLVDDHRDIQYF.